The T cell receptor (beta chain) under discussion was sequenced for a study of T-cell memory formation after mild COVID-19. Study-wide background: Clusters were largely donor specific.

J gave up 4 bases and V 5 bases, and 6 bases lay outside the gene matches. The CDR3 is made up of 15 amino acids. The study, taken as a whole, reports: Clones that contracted clustered mainly in CM and EM if CD4+ and in EMRA if CD8+. From day 15 to 85, contracting clones were balanced between CD4 and CD8, whereas later expanders leaned toward CD4+.

TCRdb re-derived calls from the 5' RACE reads in MiXCR, one entry per CDR3 protein. Here the sample spans about 250,000 distinct CDR3 sequences, over 15% being singletons. With regard to this clonotype: The antigen remains unidentified.

Material for sequencing was PBMCs or a T cell subset sorted from them (not recorded which). This clonotype was obtained from an adult woman who had mild COVID-19 (a few samples of this study predate the infection). Cell type and time point are not known. V usage is TRBV12-3 or TRBV12-4 and J usage is TRBJ2-2; 8 bases align to TRBD2. Here the CDR3 reads CASSLGLGGTGELFF. Written as DNA, the CDR3 is TGTGCCAGCAGTCTGGGACTAGGAGGCACCGGGGAGCTGTTTTTT.